This entry lists 12 T cell receptor beta chains sequenced from one sample in a study of blood T cells in healthy people across ages (dated by TCRdb to between 2014 and 2017). Libraries were built with 5' RACE. The listed sequencing device is Illumina HiSeq 2500. A second PCR of roughly 7 to 11 cycles was performed with a sample-barcoded 5' primer and a J-beta primer mix. Through fastp at Q25 and MiXCR, TCRdb rebuilt clones from the public reads, retaining in-frame beta chains. Rows are unified per CDR3 protein, each entry keeping the most common DNA and genes. The sample includes about 650,000 distinct CDR3 sequences, with roughly half observed a single time. Approximately 12% of the sample lies in the top ten. Source material: blood. All receptors come from an elderly woman in good health.

This clonotype was seen ten or more times. The chain is built from TRBV6-6 and TRBJ1-2; possibly TRBD1 for D (5 bases). CDR3 length equals 13 residues. Germline CDR1 and CDR2: MNHNY and SVGAGI (reference sequence). The V gene lost 4 bases and the J gene lost 2 bases, with 8 bases spanning the gap. CDR3 coding DNA: TGTGCCAGCAGTTCCGGGGGGAACTATGGCTACACCTTC. Protein sequence: CASSSGGNYGYTF.

The gene calls are TRBV20-1 and TRBJ2-5; a weak D match, TRBD2 (5 bases). The CDR3 consists of 12 residues. The V end lost 3 bases, the J end lost 4 bases, and 9 bases lay between the germline ends. Germline CDR1 and CDR2: DFQATT and SNEGSKA (reference sequence). CDR3 region: CSARLARETQYF. CDR3 DNA sequence: TGCAGTGCTAGGCTAGCACGAGAGACCCAGTACTTC.

This chain uses TRBV25-1 with TRBJ2-5; 7 bases map to TRBD1. In germline, CDR1 is MGHDK, CDR2 SYGVNS. V was pared by 3 bases and J by 7 bases, with 11 bases of the junction left unmatched. The CDR3 has 15 amino acids. CDR3 bases: TGTGCCAGCAGTGATTCTTTAAGGGACAGCTGGACCCAGTACTTC. The encoded protein is CASSDSLRDSWTQYF.

The table lists this clonotype with many counts. The chain couples TRBV5-5 to TRBJ1-4; D not resolved. Germline CDR1 and CDR2: SGHKS and YYEKEE (reference sequence). This CDR3 is 13 amino acids long. With 4 bases removed from V and 3 bases from J, the gap between germline ends came to 7 bases. The CDR3 DNA reads TGTGCCAGCAGCCCCGGGGCTAATGAAAAACTGTTTTTT. This translates into CASSPGANEKLFF.

This chain links TRBV5-1 with TRBJ2-1; D is possibly TRBD1 or TRBD2 (5 bases each). Looked up from germline, CDR1 is SGHRS and CDR2 is YFSETQ. The CDR3 spans 16 residues. With 4 bases removed from V and 2 bases from J, the gap between germline ends came to 16 bases. The CDR3 nucleotides read TGCGCCAGCAGCCCAGGTGGGACCCTTACCTACAATGAGCAGTTCTTC. It codes for CASSPGGTLTYNEQFF.

The count of this clonotype is one. The V gene is TRBV27, the J gene TRBJ2-1; the D call may be TRBD1 or TRBD2 (5 bases each). There are 16 residues in the CDR3. With 0 bases removed from V and 5 bases from J, the gap between germline ends came to 14 bases. CDR1 is MNHEY, CDR2 SMNVEV, per germline (reference sequence). The CDR3 here is CASSLSWGFLHNEQFF. The CDR3 coding sequence is TGTGCCAGCAGTTTATCATGGGGGTTCCTCCACAATGAGCAGTTCTTC.

CDR3: CASSLWAVVNEQFF. CDR3 DNA: TGTGCCAGCAGCTTATGGGCAGTGGTCAATGAGCAGTTCTTC. The gene calls are TRBV7-3 and TRBJ2-1; the D is unclear. V lost 2 bases and J lost 6, with 11 bases in between. This CDR3 contains 14 residues. Germline-derived CDR1 and CDR2 are SGHTA and FQGTGA.

This sequence joins TRBV4-1 and TRBJ2-2; D unclear. The V and J ends lost 8 bases and 3 bases respectively, with 10 bases between them. The CDR3 consists of 13 residues. The germline V gene has CDR1 MGHRA and CDR2 YSYEKL. In nucleotides, the CDR3 is TGCGCCAGCGGCGCAGGATACACCGGGGAGCTGTTTTTT. Protein: CASGAGYTGELFF.

As DNA, the CDR3 is TGTGCCACCAGCAGAGATGGTCGCACTATCACCGATGAGCAGTTCTTC. Its protein product is CATSRDGRTITDEQFF. This chain joins TRBV15 and TRBJ2-1; D gene ambiguous. The germline V and J ends were trimmed by 0 bases and 8 bases, with 17 bases remaining between them. Germline V gives CDR1 LNHNV, CDR2 YYDKDF (reference sequence). The CDR3 totals 16 residues. Using reference TRBV15 and TRBJ2-1 for the parts outside the CDR3, the full variable domain is DAMVIQNPRYQVTQFGKPVTLSCSQTLNHNVMYWYQQKSSQAPKLLFHYYDKDFNNEADTPDNFQSRRPNTSFCFLDIRSPGLGDTAMYLCATSRDGRTITDEQFFGPGTRLTVL.

This sequence joins TRBV6-5 and TRBJ1-2; 8 bases are shared with TRBD1. The V gene end was trimmed by 0 bases and the J gene end by 8 bases; junction bases not matched to a gene: 5. From germline, CDR1 is MNHEY and CDR2 SVGAGI. CDR3 length equals 14 residues. CDR3 nucleotide sequence: TGTGCCAGCAGTTACTCGACAGGGGCGAAGGGCTACACCTTC. It is translated as CASSYSTGAKGYTF.

This clonotype was observed many times. The chain combines TRBV11-3 with TRBJ2-1, with D possibly being TRBD2 (6 bases). In germline, CDR1 is SGHNT, CDR2 YENEEA. Trimming cost V 5 bases and J 6 bases, with 11 bases left between them. The length of the CDR3 is 13 residues. The CDR3 DNA reads TGTGCCAGCAGCCTGCTGACTAGCAATGAGCAGTTCTTC. It encodes CASSLLTSNEQFF. The variable domain in full, completed from reference TRBV11-3 and TRBJ2-1, reads EAGVVQSPRYKIIEKKQPVAFWCNPISGHNTLYWYLQNLGQGPELLIRYENEEAVDDSQLPKDRFSAERLKGVDSTLKIQPAELGDSAVYLCASSLLTSNEQFFGPGTRLTVL.

As concerns this clonotype: A clone one base away is much larger, so this may be a read error. Here the CDR3 DNA reads TGCAGTGCCCTGGTGGACAGGGGTGACGAGCAGTACTTC. The encoded protein is CSALVDRGDEQYF. The chain recombines TRBV20-1 with TRBJ2-7; 9 nucleotides match TRBD1. CDR1 is DFQATT, CDR2 SNEGSKA, per germline (reference sequence). The CDR3 spans 13 residues. V gave up 6 bases and J gave up 5 bases; unmatched junction bases: 8.